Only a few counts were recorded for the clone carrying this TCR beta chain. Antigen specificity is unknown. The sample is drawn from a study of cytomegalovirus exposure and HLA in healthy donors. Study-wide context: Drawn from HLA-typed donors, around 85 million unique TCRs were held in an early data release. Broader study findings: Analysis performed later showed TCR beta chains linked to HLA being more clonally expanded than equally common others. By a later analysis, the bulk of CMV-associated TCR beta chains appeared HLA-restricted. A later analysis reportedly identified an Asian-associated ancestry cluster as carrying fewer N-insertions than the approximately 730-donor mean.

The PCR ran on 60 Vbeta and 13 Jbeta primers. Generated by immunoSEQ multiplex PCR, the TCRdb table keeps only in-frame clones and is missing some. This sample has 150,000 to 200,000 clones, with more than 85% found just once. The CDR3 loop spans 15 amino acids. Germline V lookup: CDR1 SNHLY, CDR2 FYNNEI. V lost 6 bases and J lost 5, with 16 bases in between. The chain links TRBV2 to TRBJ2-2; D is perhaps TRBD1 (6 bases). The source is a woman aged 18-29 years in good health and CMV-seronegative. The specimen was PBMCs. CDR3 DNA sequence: TGTGCCAGCAGCCCCGGGCAGGGGCGGACCGGGGAGCTGTTTTTT. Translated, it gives CASSPGQGRTGELFF.